The sequence of this T cell receptor beta chain was determined in a study of blood T cell repertoires in COVID-19. About the research overall: Acute and convalescent COVID-19 specimens originated in the United States, Italy and Spain. Sources were T cells, B-cell-depleted T cells, or PBMCs; the material itself was cDNA or gDNA.

In the original workflow: Reference gene primers were amplified, and this amplification served to estimate nucleated cell counts. Method: immunoSEQ multiplex PCR; TCRdb's copy keeps in-frame clones and lacks some. Clone size and V and J calls were adopted from that table, with D and trimming inferred from the DNA. The sample has over 25,000 clones, almost 85% seen once. V lost 4 bases and J lost 2, with 13 bases in between. This CDR3 spans 15 amino acids. Germline values: CDR1 MNHEY, CDR2 SMNVEV (reference sequence). The clonotype was recovered from a man aged 80 or over with active COVID-19. The chain carries TRBV27 and TRBJ2-3, with D tentatively TRBD2 (5 bases). Sequences were obtained from peripheral blood. The chain's CDR3 is CASSSQRRYTDTQYF. The CDR3 region has the DNA TGTGCCAGCAGTTCCCAGCGGAGATACACAGATACGCAGTATTTT.